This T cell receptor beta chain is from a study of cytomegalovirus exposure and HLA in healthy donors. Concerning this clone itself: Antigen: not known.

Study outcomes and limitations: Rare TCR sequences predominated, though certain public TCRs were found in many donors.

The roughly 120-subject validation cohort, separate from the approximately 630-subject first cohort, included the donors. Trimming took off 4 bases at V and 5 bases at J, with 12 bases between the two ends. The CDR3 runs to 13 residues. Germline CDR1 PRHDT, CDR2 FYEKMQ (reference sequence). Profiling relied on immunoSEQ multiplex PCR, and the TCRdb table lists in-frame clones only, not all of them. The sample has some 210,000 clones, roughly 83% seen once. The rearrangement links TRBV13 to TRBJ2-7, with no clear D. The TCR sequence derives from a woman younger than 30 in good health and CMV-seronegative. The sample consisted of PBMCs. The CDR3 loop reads CASSSPNKHEQYF. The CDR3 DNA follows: TGTGCCAGCAGCTCCCCGAACAAGCACGAGCAGTACTTC.